A selection of T cell receptor beta chains follows, all from one sample in a study of radiation and T cells in renal cell carcinoma. This table comes from immunoSEQ multiplex PCR, and its TCRdb copy is limited to in-frame clones, with some not included. The sample has about 150,000 clones, about 88% seen once. The sequenced sample was blood, obtained from a patient whose treatment included radiotherapy and nephrectomy. These receptors came from a woman aged 45-60 years with renal cell carcinoma. Each CDR3 is given with its conserved first and last residue. The D gene is left open where the match is weak. Clone size is not always given. Where it is, it says once, few, many or a class for expanded clones.

J gene | D gene | V gene | clone size | CDR3 DNA | CDR3 protein
TRBJ1-5 | . | TRBV19 | . | TGTGCCAGTAGTCAGGGTACCCCGAGGGGCAATCAGCCCCAGCATTTT | CASSQGTPRGNQPQHF
TRBJ1-1 | TRBD1 | TRBV30 | few | TGTGCCTGGACCAACAGGGGGCCCACTGAAGCTTTCTTT | CAWTNRGPTEAFF
TRBJ2-5 | TRBD1 | TRBV7-9 | . | TGTGCCAGCAGCCTCGGGGACAGGGGTTTTGGGGAGACCCAGTACTTC | CASSLGDRGFGETQYF
TRBJ2-7 | TRBD1 | TRBV7-2 | . | TGTGCCAGCAGCTCGAGAGAGGACAGGGTATACGAGCAGTACTTC | CASSSREDRVYEQYF
TRBJ1-6 | . | TRBV5-1 | . | TGCGCCAGCAGCCCAAGTAGCTCCTATAATTCACCCCTCCACTTT | CASSPSSSYNSPLHF
TRBJ2-7 | . | TRBV6-6 | . | TGTGCCAGCAGAAACTCCTACGAGCAGTACTTC | CASRNSYEQYF
TRBJ2-3 | TRBD1 | TRBV29-1 | . | TGCAGCGTTGGACAGGGAACAGATACGCAGTATTTT | CSVGQGTDTQYF
TRBJ2-3 | TRBD2 | TRBV4-2 | few | TGTGCCAGCAGCCAAGAACTAGCGGGGGGTTCAGATACGCAGTATTTT | CASSQELAGGSDTQYF
TRBJ1-2 | . | TRBV19 | . | TGTGCCAGTAGTCTTGGTCAACTCGGGGGCTACACCTTC | CASSLGQLGGYTF
TRBJ2-7 | TRBD1 | TRBV18 | . | TGTGCCAGCTCAGAGGGACAGGGCAATTTATCCGAGCAGTACTTC | CASSEGQGNLSEQYF
TRBJ2-7 | . | TRBV6-5 | . | TGTGCCAGCAGTTACCCTCCCCACGATCGATACCGCTTC | CASSYPPHDRYRF